These 15 T cell receptor beta chains were sequenced from one sample in a study of Graves' ophthalmopathy and Graves' hyperthyroidism. CDR3 regions of TCR beta were amplified from RNA transcripts. Investigators did first-round RT-PCR with HTBI primers, then second-round multiplex PCR. TCRdb analysed the multiplex PCR reads with MiXCR anew, one entry per CDR3 protein. The sample records fewer than 650,000 distinct CDR3 sequences, around a fifth being singletons. The sequenced sample consisted of peripheral blood. These receptors were collected from a woman under 30 with stable Graves' hyperthyroidism. Some clones in this sample may be carry-over from other donors' samples.

The J gene is TRBJ2-2, the V gene TRBV5-1, with TRBD1 identical over 8 bases. The CDR3 length is 16 residues. V lost 0 bases to trimming and J lost 6 bases; unmatched junction nucleotides: 7. Germline assignment: CDR1 SGHRS and CDR2 YFSETQ. The CDR3 sequence: CASSLAPGQGAGELFF. The CDR3 region has the DNA TGCGCCAGCAGCTTGGCCCCAGGACAGGGTGCCGGGGAGCTGTTTTTT. Supplemented by reference TRBV5-1 and TRBJ2-2, the full variable domain reads KAGVTQTPRYLIKTRGQQVTLSCSPISGHRSVSWYQQTPGQGLQFLFEYFSETQRNKGNFPGRFSGRQFSNSRSEMNVSTLELGDSALYLCASSLAPGQGAGELFFGEGSRLTVL.

Only a few counts were recorded for this clonotype. A much larger clone lies a single base off, so this may be a read error. This chain links TRBV6-1 with TRBJ1-1; D gene ambiguous. V lost 6 bases to trimming and J lost 1 base, with 15 bases between them. Germline V lookup: CDR1 MNHNS, CDR2 SASEGT. The CDR3 consists of 15 residues. CDR3 DNA: TGTGCCAGCAGCATTCGGACGGGGTCGAACACTGAAGCTTTCTTT. Its translation: CASSIRTGSNTEAFF.

This clonotype was seen many times. This rearrangement joins TRBV27 to TRBJ1-2, with TRBD1 matching over 7 bases. V shed 8 bases and J 1 base; nucleotides not matched to a gene: 16. CDR3 length: 17 amino acids. Germline V CDR1 and CDR2: MNHEY, SMNVEV (reference sequence). CDR3 protein: CASRNHPLTGVNYGYTF. CDR3 nucleotides: TGTGCCAGCCGAAACCACCCTTTAACAGGGGTTAACTATGGCTACACCTTC.

With respect to this clonotype: At one end the junction does not follow the germline gene, possibly because of a read error. The chain recombines TRBV7-3 with TRBJ2-5; 11 bases align to TRBD2. The CDR3 loop spans 18 amino acids. Germline CDR1 reads SGHTA; CDR2 reads FQGTGA. CDR3 sequence: CASSFAGTSGSLQGTQYF. In nucleotides, the CDR3 is TGTGCCAGCAGCTTTGCCGGGACTAGCGGATCCCTCCAAGGGACCCAGTACTTC.

The chain is built from TRBV12-3 or TRBV12-4 and TRBJ1-2, with 7 bases lining up with TRBD1. J lost 4 bases, V lost 6 bases, and 8 bases had no gene match. The CDR3 contains 14 residues. CDR3 protein: CASRDDRVVYGYTF. The CDR3 coding sequence is TGTGCCAGCAGGGATGACAGGGTCGTCTATGGCTACACCTTC.

The V call is TRBV6-5, the J call TRBJ1-3; D gene uncertain. This CDR3 region has 15 residues. The germline gives CDR1 MNHEY, CDR2 SVGAGI. V lost 0 bases to trimming and J lost 2 bases, with 8 bases between them. CDR3 DNA: TGTGCCAGCAGTTACTCGTTGGGTGCTGGAAACACCATATATTTT. Protein sequence: CASSYSLGAGNTIYF.

As DNA, the CDR3 is TGTGCCAGCAGCTTGTATTTCGGGAACACTGAAGCTTTCTTT. Translating gives CASSLYFGNTEAFF. The chain employs TRBV5-8 and TRBJ1-1; D gene uncertain. The V gene's germline CDR1 is SGHTS and CDR2 YDEGEE. CDR3 length equals 14 residues. Trimming removed 1 base from V and 1 base from J, with 8 bases in between.

This clonotype has a count of ten or more. V and J are TRBV27 and TRBJ2-2; 8 nucleotides match TRBD2. Looked up from germline, CDR1 is MNHEY and CDR2 is SMNVEV (reference sequence). V was pared by 6 bases and J by 4 bases, with 7 bases of the junction left unmatched. The CDR3 consists of 15 residues. In DNA, the CDR3 is TGTGCCAGCAGCAAGCGGGGGAGAGGCACCGGGGAGCTGTTTTTT. It translates to CASSKRGRGTGELFF.

This clonotype was observed at least ten times. The V gene is TRBV28, the J gene TRBJ2-4; 9 nucleotides match TRBD1. CDR3 length: 15 amino acids. The ends lost 6 bases at V and 3 bases at J; junction bases unmatched: 6. Germline CDR1 is MDHEN and CDR2 is SYDVKM. CDR3 sequence reads: CASRAGTGSKNIQYF. The CDR3, as DNA: TGTGCCAGCAGGGCCGGGACAGGGAGCAAAAACATTCAGTACTTC.

To note about this clonotype: This may stem from a read error, because a much larger clone lies one nucleotide away. J is TRBJ2-7 and V is TRBV7-2; D gene unclear. Germline V gene data show CDR1 as SGHTA and CDR2 as FQGNSA. V lost 0 bases and J 3 bases, leaving 9 bases between the germline ends. This CDR3 spans 14 amino acids. In nucleotides, the CDR3 is TGTGCCAGCAGCTTAGCTAATAAGCTCTACGAGCAGTACTTC. It encodes CASSLANKLYEQYF.

A word on this clonotype: The germline gene is not matched at one end of the junction; a read error may be the cause. V gene TRBV27 combines with J gene TRBJ1-5; no firm D call. Per germline, CDR1 MNHEY and CDR2 SMNVEV (reference sequence). This CDR3 is 15 amino acids long. CDR3 amino acids: CASSLKPYSNQPRHF. CDR3 DNA sequence: TGTGCCAGCAGTTTAAAACCTTATAGCAATCAGCCCCGGCATTTT.

About this clonotype: At one end, the junction sequence differs from germline, possibly due to a read error. The rearrangement joins TRBV6-1 to TRBJ2-5; 7 bases fit TRBD1. Germline-derived CDR1 and CDR2 are MNHNS and SASEGT. This CDR3 has 11 residues. CDR3 protein: CASGIRTGSRF. CDR3 in DNA: TGTGCCAGCGGCATTCGGACAGGCTCTCGGTTC.

This clonotype has a count of ten or more. The CDR3, as DNA: TGCGCCAGCAGCTCGAGCGGGACCTCTGACGAGCAGTACTTC. It translates to CASSSSGTSDEQYF. The chain is built from TRBV5-1 and TRBJ2-7; TRBD2 matches at 7 bases. Germline V gene data show CDR1 as SGHRS and CDR2 as YFSETQ. The CDR3 consists of 14 residues. V trimming: 3 bases; J trimming: 5 bases; junction bases outside the gene matches: 8.

This chain uses TRBV18 with TRBJ1-3; D gene uncertain. Trimming took 3 bases from V and 0 from J, leaving 12 bases between them. Per germline, CDR1 KGHSH and CDR2 LQKENI. There are 16 residues in the CDR3. CDR3: CASSPTRESSGNTIYF. The DNA of the CDR3 is TGTGCCAGCTCACCGACACGGGAGTCCTCTGGAAACACCATATATTTT.

The rearrangement uses TRBV3-1 and TRBJ1-5; D remains unclear. The ends were cut back, 0 bases at V and 6 bases at J, with 12 bases in the middle. Germline values: CDR1 LGHDT, CDR2 YNNKEL (reference sequence). The CDR3 totals 15 residues. The CDR3 loop reads CASSQDRQETQPQHF. In DNA, the CDR3 is TGTGCCAGCAGCCAAGATCGGCAGGAAACTCAGCCCCAGCATTTT. The variable domain in full, with the rest retrieved from reference TRBV3-1 and TRBJ1-5, is DTAVSQTPKYLVTQMGNDKSIKCEQNLGHDTMYWYKQDSKKFLKIMFSYNNKELIINETVPNRFSPKSPDKAHLNLHINSLELGDSAVYFCASSQDRQETQPQHFGDGTRLSIL.